The 2 T cell receptor beta chains below all came from one sample that was sequenced in a study of T cell responses to AZD1222 COVID-19 vaccine. Here immunoSEQ multiplex PCR was the method, and the copy in TCRdb shows in-frame clones only, minus some. This table has about 110,000 clones, around 82% appearing once. Specimen: peripheral blood, collected on day 0 of AZD1222 vaccination. These receptors originate from an adult in good health.

V gene TRBV18 combines with J gene TRBJ2-1; D possibly corresponds to TRBD1 (5 bases). Germline loops: CDR1 KGHSH, CDR2 LQKENI. The CDR3 runs to 13 residues. The V end was cut by 6 bases, the J end by 7 bases, with 13 bases between. Here the CDR3 reads CASSDQGRNEQFF. In DNA form, the CDR3 reads TGTGCCAGCTCTGACCAGGGCCGGAATGAGCAGTTCTTC.

The V and J genes are TRBV18 and TRBJ1-5, with D tentatively TRBD1 (5 bases). In germline, CDR1 is KGHSH, CDR2 LQKENI. The CDR3 has 15 residues. Trimming left V 3 bases short and J 4 bases short, with 13 bases between. CDR3 protein: CASSPRQIFNQPQHF. CDR3 nucleotide sequence: TGTGCCAGCTCACCCCGACAGATTTTTAATCAGCCCCAGCATTTT.